This T cell receptor (beta chain) derives from a study of T cell changes during pregnancy in multiple sclerosis. Clones were sequenced by immunoSEQ multiplex PCR, and TCRdb holds only the in-frame ones, with some missing. The sample consists of around 36,000 clones, 92% of them appearing once. The CDR3 consists of 15 residues. Germline trimming cut 5 bases from V and 4 bases from J; bases unmatched to any gene: 9. The V gene's germline CDR1 is SGHTA and CDR2 FQGTGA. The sequencing used CD8+ T cells from peripheral blood mononuclear cells, collected in the first trimester of pregnancy. The source of this sequence is a female donor with multiple sclerosis, enrolled in a pregnancy study. This sequence joins TRBV7-3 and TRBJ2-3; 7 nucleotides line up with TRBD2. The CDR3 reads CASSLGRSYPDTQYF. The CDR3 DNA sequence: TGTGCCAGCAGCCTCGGGAGGAGCTATCCAGATACGCAGTATTTT.